This TCR beta chain is from a study of T cells in Graves' hyperthyroidism and ophthalmopathy. Study-wide points: In blood, most of the thyroid clonotypes expanded above 0.001 were also present.

Authors of the study amplified TCR beta CDR3 regions from RNA transcripts. First-round RT-PCR targeting the TCR CDR3 was performed with the HTBI primer set. From the multiplex PCR reads, TCRdb called clonotypes with MiXCR, one entry per CDR3 protein. The sample shows 600,000 to 650,000 distinct CDR3 sequences, around 20% of them seen only once. Active moderate-to-severe ophthalmopathy, Clinical Activity Score at least 3, NOSPECS at least 4, under 3 months' duration. Exclusion criteria comprised uncontrolled infection, other autoimmune disease, pregnancy or lactation. This clonotype was counted a few times. The antigen is not known. The trim removed 7 bases at V and 4 bases at J, leaving 7 bases unmatched. Germline V CDR1 and CDR2: MNHEY, SVGEGT. The CDR3 runs 13 residues.

The receptor comes from a man aged 25-40 years with Graves' ophthalmopathy. The chain employs TRBV6-2 or TRBV6-3 and TRBJ2-7; 7 bases match TRBD2. Sequencing was done on a sample of blood. The CDR3 protein is CASKEGGSYEQYF. CDR3 DNA sequence: TGTGCCAGCAAGGAGGGAGGGAGTTACGAGCAGTACTTC.